Sequencing of this T cell receptor (beta chain) was carried out in a study of shared clonotypes between healthy human individuals. Germline V gives CDR1 LNHNV, CDR2 YYDKDF (reference sequence). J gave up 5 bases and V 11 bases, and 14 bases lay outside the gene matches. CDR3 length: 15 amino acids. As concerns this clone: Its antigen is not known.

Study-wide findings and caveats: Generation probability values for non-shared clonotypes were lower than those for clonotypes shared by all four donors. Clonotype sharing among donors was expected to depend on sequencing depth.

The assay was carried out at the deep level. Original handling: ImmunoSEQ sequences covered only the junction and lacked quality scores; filtering therefore differed. The protocol was immunoSEQ multiplex PCR, while the TCRdb copy is restricted to in-frame clones and leaves out a portion. V and J calls and clone size are copied from that table; D and trimming were computed from the DNA. The data contain 660,000 or so clones, roughly 96% of them singletons. The naive CD8 fraction comprised CD45RO-negative cells positively selected for CCR7 and excluded terminally differentiated effector memory CD45RA+ cells.

This clonotype was obtained from a woman aged 25 to 45 in good health. The V and J genes are TRBV15 and TRBJ2-2, with 7 bases fitting TRBD2. The sample comprised naive CD8+ T cells sorted from blood. CDR3 coding DNA: TGTGCCGTAGGAGCAGGTCTAGCGGTAACCGGGGAGCTGTTTTTT. Amino acid sequence: CAVGAGLAVTGELFF.